The 5 T cell receptor beta chains given below trace back to one sample, sequenced in a study of T cells expressing NK-cell markers (dated by TCRdb to the early 2020s). The receptor library was made with 5' RACE. Sequenced using an Illumina HiSeq 2000. Through TCRdb reprocessing, the reads give one entry per CDR3 protein sequence; DNA is omitted. The sample's own table lists 350,000 to 450,000 distinct CDR3 sequences. The ten largest make up roughly 5.5% of the sample. Sample: blood T cells: a sorted CD56 or NKG2C T cell subset, CD4+ or CD8+ T cells, or bulk PBMC T cells (not recorded which). All receptors derive from a man aged 18 to 70 in good health.

V usage is TRBV7-9 and J usage is TRBJ1-6; the TCRdb call, TRBD1, lacks DNA for checking. CDR1 and CDR2 (germline): SEHNR, FQNEAQ (reference sequence). The CDR3 consists of 16 residues. CDR3 in amino acids: CASSVALGATNSPLHF.

This chain connects TRBV11-2 to TRBJ2-5; TCRdb outputs TRBD2, but without DNA this stays unchecked. The germline V gene has CDR1 SGHAT and CDR2 FQNNGV. The CDR3 is made up of 17 amino acids. The CDR3 sequence: CASSYAGTSGGAETQYF.

J is TRBJ2-5 and V is TRBV10-3; the D call of TRBD2 rests on TCRdb alone, since no DNA is present to check it. This CDR3 has 15 amino acids. CDR1 and CDR2 (germline): ENHRY, SYGVKD. CDR3 sequence reads: CAIRPSGALQETQYF.

The chain combines TRBV12-3 or TRBV12-4 with TRBJ1-1; TCRdb lists TRBD1, though no DNA is available to test this call. The CDR3 is 15 residues long. The CDR3 spells CASSPRDRRNTEAFF.

The chain is built from TRBV18 and TRBJ2-1; TCRdb's D call of TRBD2 is untestable without DNA. Looked up from germline, CDR1 is KGHSH and CDR2 is LQKENI. This CDR3 has 14 amino acids. The CDR3 loop is CASSPRVAREGKFF.